Each of the 26 T cell receptor beta chains below was sequenced from the same sample in a study of blood T cell repertoires in COVID-19. Here immunoSEQ multiplex PCR was the method, and the copy in TCRdb shows in-frame clones only, minus some. Of 140,000 or so clones in the sample, roughly nine tenths were seen once. The sample taken for sequencing was peripheral blood. The receptors derive from an older woman with active COVID-19.

The chain recombines TRBV11-2 with TRBJ2-3, with 9 bases matching TRBD2. The junction had 6 bases not matched to a gene; V was cut back by 1 base and J by 4 bases. CDR3 length: 16 residues. CDR1 is SGHAT and CDR2 is FQNNGV in the germline V gene. Here the CDR3 DNA reads TGTGCCAGCAGCTTAGGTTTTGCGGGAGGGGCAGATACGCAGTATTTT. This encodes CASSLGFAGGADTQYF.

The rearrangement joins TRBV5-4 to TRBJ1-1; TRBD1 aligns across 8 bases. J lost 7 bases, V lost 4 bases, and 15 bases had no gene match. The CDR3 extends over 16 amino acids. Germline assignment: CDR1 SGHNT and CDR2 YYREEE (reference sequence). Here the CDR3 reads CASSQTILTGDIEAFF. The CDR3 DNA reads TGTGCCAGCAGCCAAACTATACTGACAGGGGACATTGAAGCTTTCTTT.

V is TRBV21-1 and J is TRBJ2-1; the table's D call, TRBD2, has no DNA check behind it. TRBV21-1 represents a pseudogene. The CDR3 runs to 18 residues. CDR3 bases: TGTGCCAGCAGCAAAGGCCTACTAGCGGGAGGACCTAACAATGAGCAGTTCTTC. Its protein is CASSKGLLAGGPNNEQFF.

On this clone: The sample has other DNA sequences that encode this CDR3 too. The CDR3 nucleotides are TGTGCCAGCAGCGTAGCAGGGGGCAGCACAGATACGCAGTATTTT. Residues: CASSVAGGSTDTQYF. The chain has TRBV9 and TRBJ2-3; TRBD1 aligns across 8 bases. With V trimmed by 0 bases and J by 0 bases, 0 bases remained unmatched. The CDR3 extends over 15 amino acids. The germline gives CDR1 SGDLS, CDR2 YYNGEE. The whole variable domain, filled in from reference TRBV9 and TRBJ2-3, reads DSGVTQTPKHLITATGQRVTLRCSPRSGDLSVYWYQQSLDQGLQFLIQYYNGEERAKGNILERFSAQQFPDLHSELNLSSLELGDSALYFCASSVAGGSTDTQYFGPGTRLTVL.

The rearrangement uses TRBV3-1 (or the pseudogene TRBV3-2) and TRBJ1-1; possible D gene TRBD1, 6 bases. The CDR3 loop spans 14 amino acids. V lost 4 bases to trimming and J lost 6 bases, with 15 bases between them. Germline V gives CDR1 LGHDT, CDR2 YNNKEL (reference sequence). The CDR3: CASSRATGIPEAFF. The DNA of the CDR3 is TGTGCCAGCAGCCGCGCAACAGGGATTCCTGAAGCTTTCTTT.

The V and J genes are TRBV12-3 or TRBV12-4 and TRBJ2-4, with D possibly being TRBD2 (6 bases). Between the trimmed V and J ends, which lost 3 bases and 8 bases, there was a span of 8 bases. The CDR3 length is 12 residues. Here the CDR3 DNA reads TGTGCCAGCAGTTTCTCTAGCGACATTCAGTACTTC. Translation gives CASSFSSDIQYF.

The rearrangement links TRBV10-2 to TRBJ2-7; D is perhaps TRBD1 (5 bases). V was pared by 5 bases and J by 4 bases, with 18 bases between. CDR3 length: 15 amino acids. Germline CDR1 WSHSY, CDR2 SAAADI. The CDR3: CASSHPETARYEQYF. The CDR3 DNA follows: TGCGCCAGCAGTCATCCCGAGACAGCCAGATACGAGCAGTACTTC.

V is TRBV2 and J is TRBJ2-1, with TRBD2 matching 9 bases. This CDR3 has 16 residues. Germline CDR1 is SNHLY and CDR2 is FYNNEI. V lost 6 bases to trimming and J lost 8 bases; unmatched junction nucleotides: 14. Here the CDR3 DNA reads TGTGCCAGCAGCCGAAGGGTTAGCGGGAGAGGGGATGAGCAGTTCTTC. Translation gives CASSRRVSGRGDEQFF.

The chain recombines TRBV7-2 with TRBJ2-7; 7 nucleotides agree with TRBD1. Trimming removed 5 bases from V and 3 bases from J; junction bases left unmatched: 1. Germline CDR1 reads SGHTA; CDR2 reads FQGNSA. The CDR3 sequence is 12 residues long. This CDR3 reads CASSRTGYEQYF. CDR3 bases: TGTGCCAGCAGCCGGACAGGCTACGAGCAGTACTTC.

This chain uses TRBV6-6 with TRBJ2-1; TRBD2 might be the D (5 bases). Trimming removed 6 bases from V and 3 bases from J, with 15 bases in between. The CDR3 extends over 15 amino acids. Germline-derived CDR1 and CDR2 are MNHNY and SVGAGI (reference sequence). The CDR3 loop reads CASRRIATNYNEQFF. Written as DNA, the CDR3 is TGTGCCAGCAGAAGAATAGCGACCAACTACAATGAGCAGTTCTTC.

The chain carries TRBV7-9 and TRBJ2-7, with 7 nucleotides matching TRBD2. V lost 7 bases, J lost 4 bases, and 10 bases stayed unmatched. CDR1 is SEHNR and CDR2 is FQNEAQ in the germline V gene (reference sequence). This CDR3 is built from 14 residues. In DNA, the CDR3 is TGTGCCAGCACCATAGATACGGGAGGTTACGAGCAGTACTTC. Translated: CASTIDTGGYEQYF.

This chain connects TRBV20-1 to TRBJ2-1; D is uncertain. Trimming removed 2 bases from V and 10 bases from J, with 3 bases in between. CDR1 and CDR2 from the germline V gene are DFQATT and SNEGSKA (reference sequence). This CDR3 is 9 amino acids long. The DNA for the CDR3 is TGCAGTGCTAGAAGCGAGCAGTTCTTC. This encodes CSARSEQFF.

The rearrangement uses TRBV11-2 and TRBJ1-4, with TRBD1 matching over 9 bases. Germline assignment: CDR1 SGHAT and CDR2 FQNNGV. V lost 3 bases, J lost 7 bases, and 6 bases stayed unmatched. The CDR3 is 15 amino acids. The CDR3 sequence is CASSFTGTGREKLFF. In DNA, the CDR3 is TGTGCCAGCAGCTTTACCGGGACAGGGCGTGAAAAACTGTTTTTT.

The chain joins TRBV10-2 to TRBJ2-5, with 10 positions matching TRBD1. Germline V gene data show CDR1 as WSHSY and CDR2 as SAAADI. The V segment lost 5 bases and the J segment 3 bases; nucleotides outside the gene matches: 9. This CDR3 has 16 amino acids. CDR3 sequence (DNA): TGCGCCAGCAGTCCTCTCGGGACAGGGGCCGAAGAGACCCAGTACTTC. Translation: CASSPLGTGAEETQYF.

The chain is built from TRBV12-3 or TRBV12-4 and TRBJ2-7; TRBD2 might be the D (5 bases). The CDR3 has 13 amino acids. Trimming pared 6 bases from V and 3 bases from J, leaving 12 bases between. CDR3 sequence: CASSLGMFYEQYF. The CDR3 region has the DNA TGTGCCAGCAGCCTCGGGATGTTCTACGAGCAGTACTTC.

The rearrangement uses TRBV27 and TRBJ1-2; D might be TRBD1 (5 bases). CDR3 length equals 13 residues. The germline gives CDR1 MNHEY, CDR2 SMNVEV (reference sequence). The V end lost 6 bases, the J end lost 4 bases, and 12 bases lay between the germline ends. The CDR3 nucleotides read TGTGCCAGCAGCACACAGGCAGGCTATGGCTACACCTTC. This codes for CASSTQAGYGYTF.

V and J are TRBV2 and TRBJ2-7, with 7 bases matching TRBD2. This CDR3 has 17 amino acids. The V gene end was trimmed by 2 bases and the J gene end by 3 bases; junction bases not matched to a gene: 13. Germline loops: CDR1 SNHLY, CDR2 FYNNEI. The CDR3 region is CASSEKAGPPLNYEQYF. As DNA, the CDR3 is TGTGCCAGCAGTGAAAAAGCGGGACCTCCCCTAAACTACGAGCAGTACTTC.

V is TRBV19 and J is TRBJ1-2; D is uncertain. There are 13 residues in the CDR3. V dropped 9 bases and J dropped 1 base, with 12 bases sitting between them. In germline, CDR1 is LNHDA, CDR2 SQIVND (reference sequence). The CDR3 loop reads CASHSADNYGYTF. The CDR3 coding sequence is TGTGCCAGCCACAGTGCAGATAACTATGGCTACACCTTC.

The gene calls are TRBV9 and TRBJ2-5; 12 bases map to TRBD2. The CDR3 spans 17 residues. V was clipped by 4 bases and J by 4 bases; unmatched bases: 11. Germline V lookup: CDR1 SGDLS, CDR2 YYNGEE. CDR3 DNA: TGTGCCAGCAGCTTCCGCGGCGGACTAGCGGGAACAGAGACCCAGTACTTC. Amino acids: CASSFRGGLAGTETQYF. The full variable domain, rest sourced from reference TRBV9 and TRBJ2-5, is DSGVTQTPKHLITATGQRVTLRCSPRSGDLSVYWYQQSLDQGLQFLIQYYNGEERAKGNILERFSAQQFPDLHSELNLSSLELGDSALYFCASSFRGGLAGTETQYFGPGTRLLVL.

This chain uses TRBV27 with TRBJ2-1; 9 positions agree with TRBD1. Germline values: CDR1 MNHEY, CDR2 SMNVEV (reference sequence). CDR3 size: 14 residues. Losses at the gene ends were 10 bases for V and 3 bases for J; bases not matched to a gene: 7. The CDR3 loop is CATQTGQGYNEQFF. The DNA for the CDR3 is TGTGCCACCCAAACGGGACAGGGCTACAATGAGCAGTTCTTC.

This chain joins TRBV7-2 and TRBJ1-3; 9 bases fit TRBD1. Germline values: CDR1 SGHTA, CDR2 FQGNSA. V trimming: 5 bases; J trimming: 7 bases; junction bases outside the gene matches: 12. The CDR3 has 16 residues. The CDR3 DNA is TGTGCCAGCAGCAAAGCGCCCGGGACAGGGCGCAACACCATATATTTT. Amino acid sequence: CASSKAPGTGRNTIYF.

This clone was found once. This chain uses TRBV7-2 with TRBJ2-7; no reliable D call. The V gene's germline CDR1 is SGHTA and CDR2 FQGNSA. The CDR3 length is 14 residues. V was cut by 0 bases and J by 0 bases, with 6 bases left in between. The CDR3 region has the DNA TGTGCCAGCAGCTTAGCGGCCAGCTCCTACGAGCAGTACTTC. It specifies CASSLAASSYEQYF.

In its sample, this clone was seen once. The chain recombines TRBV9 with TRBJ2-7; D unresolved. The ends were cut back, 4 bases at V and 0 bases at J, with 14 bases in the middle. The CDR3 has 15 residues. Germline CDR1 SGDLS, CDR2 YYNGEE. CDR3 nucleotides: TGTGCCAGCAGCCTCGCCGCGGTAAGCTCCTACGAGCAGTACTTC. Protein: CASSLAAVSSYEQYF.

Only a few counts were recorded for this clone. The V and J genes are TRBV10-1 and TRBJ1-6, with unresolved D. Trimming stripped 3 bases from V and 7 bases from J, with 7 bases between. CDR3 size: 13 residues. Per germline, CDR1 WNHNN and CDR2 SYGVQD (reference sequence). As DNA, the CDR3 is TGCGCCAGCAGTGAAGGAGTGAATTCACCCCTCCACTTT. This sequence encodes CASSEGVNSPLHF.

This chain uses TRBV28 with TRBJ1-2; weak D call: TRBD1 (6 bases). V dropped 6 bases and J dropped 4 bases, with 15 bases sitting between them. This CDR3 region has 14 residues. Germline V gives CDR1 MDHEN, CDR2 SYDVKM. The CDR3 loop reads CASRRTDYFYGYTF. CDR3 bases: TGTGCCAGCAGGAGGACAGATTACTTCTATGGCTACACCTTC.

The chain combines TRBV5-5 with TRBJ2-7, with D possibly being TRBD1 (5 bases). This CDR3 spans 15 amino acids. The germline gives CDR1 SGHKS, CDR2 YYEKEE (reference sequence). V lost 4 bases and J lost 0, with 14 bases in between. CDR3 DNA sequence: TGTGCCAGCAGCAGAACTCAGGGCGCCTCCTACGAGCAGTACTTC. This sequence encodes CASSRTQGASYEQYF.